This T cell receptor beta chain originates from a study of beta chain features in type 1 diabetes. Study context: Across all samples, roughly 100,000,000 sorted cells were examined.

Study-level points and caveats: Compared to healthy donors, patients appeared to have naive, central memory and Treg TCRB repertoires that were more alike. Shortening of TCRB CDR3s, moderate but significant, appeared in all four CD4+ subsets of Type 1 diabetes patients.

The V and J ends lost 4 bases and 2 bases respectively, with 11 bases between them. Germline V lookup: CDR1 SGDLS, CDR2 YYNGEE. This CDR3 has 14 amino acids. Expressed TCRB transcripts were sequenced after all isolated RNA was converted to cDNA. Sequencing was performed with immunoSEQ multiplex PCR; in TCRdb, only in-frame clones are kept and a portion is missing. This sample yields around 160,000 clones, of which around 63% are seen a single time; about 0.081% belongs to the top ten. One heparinised blood draw, averaging roughly 120 mL, came from each donor. Markers CD45RO/CCR7/CD25/CD127/CD95/CD27 served to sort CD4+ naive, central memory, regulatory and stem cell-like memory cells. A note on this clone: Its antigen is unknown.

This TCR was recovered from a man aged 25 to 40 with type 1 diabetes. The genes are TRBV9 and TRBJ2-3; D is ambiguous. The sequencing input was naive CD4+ T cells from blood. The CDR3 loop is CASSLRPATDTQYF. For the CDR3, the DNA is TGTGCCAGCAGCCTCCGGCCGGCCACAGATACGCAGTATTTT.